This entry lists 16 T cell receptor beta chains sequenced from one sample in a study of Ad26.COV2.S vaccination and SARS-CoV-2 variants. Repertoires were generated with immunoSEQ multiplex PCR, while TCRdb's copy carries only in-frame clones and drops some. The profile shows about 350,000 clones, about nine tenths of them singletons. Described treatment: 19 received Ad26.COV2.S at low or high dose, single or two shots; five or six received placebo; per-sample allocation not given. Collection of the samples took place on day 63 after the first injection of vaccine or placebo. The source was peripheral blood, collected in a trial of Ad26.COV2.S vaccine versus placebo. All receptors come from a person between 18 and 59 years old who received the Ad26.COV2.S COVID-19 vaccine or a placebo.

The chain is built from TRBV19 and TRBJ2-3, with D hard to call. The CDR3 spans 15 residues. CDR1 is LNHDA and CDR2 is SQIVND in the germline V gene (reference sequence). Trimming left V 1 base short and J 2 bases short, with 10 bases between. CDR3 bases: TGTGCCAGTAGTATAGGGGCAGATAACACAGATACGCAGTATTTT. This sequence encodes CASSIGADNTDTQYF.

The sample holds a few counts of this clone. V is TRBV11-2 and J is TRBJ2-3; TRBD1 is a possible D gene (6 bases). This CDR3 spans 17 amino acids. The ends were cut back, 0 bases at V and 2 bases at J, with 15 bases in the middle. Germline V gene sequence: CDR1 SGHAT, CDR2 FQNNGV. The CDR3 loop is CASSLEQGLGPTDTQYF. The CDR3 DNA is TGTGCCAGCAGCTTAGAACAGGGATTAGGCCCCACAGATACGCAGTATTTT.

This clone appeared once. The chain uses TRBV6-5 and TRBJ1-1; TRBD1 matches at 7 bases. Losses at the gene ends were 7 bases for V and 4 bases for J; bases not matched to a gene: 6. The germline CDR1 and CDR2 sequences are MNHEY and SVGAGI. There are 13 residues in the CDR3. The CDR3 sequence: CASNRGRATEAFF. The CDR3, as DNA: TGTGCCAGCAACAGGGGCAGGGCCACTGAAGCTTTCTTT.

The chain combines TRBV13 with TRBJ2-7, with 10 bases aligning to TRBD1. The CDR3 has 16 amino acids. V was pared by 5 bases and J by 4 bases, with 11 bases of the junction left unmatched. Germline-derived CDR1 and CDR2 are PRHDT and FYEKMQ (reference sequence). The CDR3 bases are TGTGCCAGCAGCAGAGGACAGGGGGTGAGCTCTTACGAGCAGTACTTC. The encoded protein is CASSRGQGVSSYEQYF.

The chain links TRBV24-1 to TRBJ2-1; D may match TRBD1 or TRBD2 (6 bases each). The germline gives CDR1 KGHDR, CDR2 SFDVKD. Trimming removed 5 bases at V and 4 bases at J, with 11 bases between. The length of the CDR3 is 14 residues. CDR3 bases: TGTGCCACCAGTGTCGGGGGCGCGTACAATGAGCAGTTCTTC. Its translation is CATSVGGAYNEQFF.

The chain uses TRBV6-5 and TRBJ1-1; the D gene is possibly TRBD1 (5 bases). V gave up 4 bases and J gave up 2 bases, with 11 bases separating them. Germline V gene lookup returns CDR1 MNHEY and CDR2 SVGAGI. This CDR3 has 14 residues. Here the CDR3 DNA reads TGTGCCAGCAGTTCAGGGTCCAAAAACACTGAAGCTTTCTTT. Translation gives CASSSGSKNTEAFF.

Turning to this clone: One end of the junction is discordant with germline, which a read error may explain. The chain has TRBV7-7 and TRBJ2-5; possibly TRBD1 for D (5 bases). The length of the CDR3 is 14 residues. Germline V gene sequence: CDR1 SSHAT, CDR2 FNYEAQ (reference sequence). CDR3 protein: CASSFQGLKETQYF. For the CDR3, the DNA is TGTGCTAGCAGCTTTCAGGGTCTGAAAGAGACCCAGTACTTC.

This clone has ten or more counts. V usage is TRBV7-6 and J usage is TRBJ2-3, with 8 bases identical to TRBD2. V shed 2 bases, J shed 4 bases, and the junction held 14 bases outside the gene matches. CDR3 size: 18 residues. Looked up from germline, CDR1 is SGHVS and CDR2 is FNYEAQ. The CDR3 region is CASSLFHPAGGGADTQYF. CDR3 DNA sequence: TGTGCCAGCAGCTTATTTCATCCGGCGGGAGGAGGTGCAGATACGCAGTATTTT.

The V call is TRBV19, the J call TRBJ2-1; D possibly uses TRBD1 or TRBD2 (5 bases each). The V end was cut by 3 bases, the J end by 6 bases, with 12 bases between. CDR3 length: 14 amino acids. Germline lookup yields CDR1 LNHDA and CDR2 SQIVND (reference sequence). The CDR3 bases are TGTGCCAGTAGTATTTCGGGACCCCCCAATGAGCAGTTCTTC. It translates to CASSISGPPNEQFF.

The chain carries TRBV18 and TRBJ2-7; D possibly corresponds to TRBD2 (5 bases). The V end lost 5 bases, the J end lost 6 bases, and 14 bases lay between the germline ends. The CDR3 covers 13 residues. Germline V CDR1 and CDR2: KGHSH, LQKENI. CDR3 in DNA: TGTGCCAGCTCAAACCGGGAAGGCTCCGAGCAGTACTTC. This sequence encodes CASSNREGSEQYF.

The rearrangement uses TRBV7-3 and TRBJ2-1, with 12 bases aligning to TRBD2. Trimming removed 4 bases from V and 8 bases from J; junction bases left unmatched: 12. The CDR3 totals 17 residues. Per germline, CDR1 SGHTA and CDR2 FQGTGA. The CDR3 sequence: CASSSLGLAGRGYEQFF. The CDR3, as DNA: TGTGCCAGCAGCTCCCTCGGACTAGCGGGACGGGGGTATGAGCAGTTCTTC.

J is TRBJ1-2 and V is TRBV7-2; TRBD1 might be the D (5 bases). The germline V gene has CDR1 SGHTA and CDR2 FQGNSA. The V end lost 3 bases, the J end lost 4 bases, and 15 bases lay between the germline ends. This CDR3 is 15 amino acids long. DNA of the CDR3: TGTGCCAGCAGCTTTTCTACCGGGGCCTTCTATGGCTACACCTTC. This encodes CASSFSTGAFYGYTF.

V is TRBV9 and J is TRBJ2-5; D is ambiguous. The CDR3 has 13 amino acids. Trimming cost V 0 bases and J 1 base, with 4 bases left between them. Germline V lookup: CDR1 SGDLS, CDR2 YYNGEE. CDR3 sequence reads: CASSVVSQETQYF. For the CDR3, the DNA is TGTGCCAGCAGCGTAGTCAGCCAAGAGACCCAGTACTTC.

This clone was counted between two and nine times. Here the CDR3 DNA reads TGCGCCAGCAGCTTCGTTCAGGGAGATGGCTACACCTTC. As protein: CASSFVQGDGYTF. This rearrangement joins TRBV5-1 to TRBJ1-2, with D possibly matching TRBD1 (5 bases). The CDR3 length is 13 residues. The germline gives CDR1 SGHRS, CDR2 YFSETQ. V lost 2 bases and J lost 6, with 11 bases in between. The full variable domain, rest sourced from reference TRBV5-1 and TRBJ1-2, is KAGVTQTPRYLIKTRGQQVTLSCSPISGHRSVSWYQQTPGQGLQFLFEYFSETQRNKGNFPGRFSGRQFSNSRSEMNVSTLELGDSALYLCASSFVQGDGYTFGSGTRLTVV.

The genes are TRBV11-2 and TRBJ2-7; 14 bases match TRBD2. After removal of 2 bases from V and 4 bases from J, the junction contained 1 base not matched to a gene. The CDR3 loop spans 15 amino acids. Germline values: CDR1 SGHAT, CDR2 FQNNGV. The CDR3 DNA sequence: TGTGCCAGCAGCTTAAGACTAGCGGGAGGGTACGAGCAGTACTTC. It codes for CASSLRLAGGYEQYF.

This clone has only a few counts. The gene calls are TRBV5-6 and TRBJ2-2; weak D call: TRBD1 (7 bases). This CDR3 spans 14 amino acids. V was cut by 3 bases and J by 5 bases, with 11 bases left in between. CDR1 SGHDT and CDR2 YYEEEE come from the germline V gene. The chain's CDR3 is CASSSGGFTGELFF. Written as DNA, the CDR3 is TGTGCCAGCAGCTCAGGGGGGTTTACCGGGGAGCTGTTTTTT.